A single sample gave rise to the 4 T cell receptor beta chains below, sequenced in a study of T cell responses to AZD1222 COVID-19 vaccine. TCRdb keeps only in-frame clones here, not all; method: immunoSEQ multiplex PCR. Counted here are more than 95,000 clones, more than 85% occurring once; the ten biggest clones make up 7.1%. Sequencing was performed on peripheral blood, taken 28 days after the second AZD1222 dose. Receptor source: an adult who received the AZD1222 COVID-19 vaccine.

The V gene is TRBV19, the J gene TRBJ1-2, with D uncertain. Germline V gives CDR1 LNHDA, CDR2 SQIVND (reference sequence). There are 14 residues in the CDR3. Trimming pared 8 bases from V and 2 bases from J, leaving 15 bases between. Written as DNA, the CDR3 is TGTGCCAGTTCCTCTTCGACGGAAAACTATGGCTACACCTTC. Translating it yields CASSSSTENYGYTF.

The chain couples TRBV2 to TRBJ2-7; a possible D gene is TRBD2 (6 bases). Germline lookup yields CDR1 SNHLY and CDR2 FYNNEI. V was clipped by 2 bases and J by 0 bases, with 17 bases between them. This CDR3 has 17 amino acids. The CDR3 is CASSEWSGAGTSYEQYF. The CDR3, as DNA: TGTGCCAGCAGTGAATGGTCTGGGGCGGGGACCTCCTACGAGCAGTACTTC. The whole variable domain, remainder taken from reference TRBV2 and TRBJ2-7, is EPEVTQTPSHQVTQMGQEVILRCVPISNHLYFYWYRQILGQKVEFLVSFYNNEISEKSEIFDDQFSVERPDGSNFTLKIRSTKLEDSAMYFCASSEWSGAGTSYEQYFGPGTRLTVT.

This clone has just one count. The chain combines TRBV7-8 with TRBJ1-1, with 8 bases fitting TRBD1. This CDR3 comprises 16 residues. Trimming cost V 1 base and J 0 bases; bases outside gene matches: 4. The germline gives CDR1 SGHVS, CDR2 FQNEAQ. CDR3 DNA sequence: TGTGCCAGCAGCTTAGTTGGACAGGGTTTGAACACTGAAGCTTTCTTT. Translated: CASSLVGQGLNTEAFF.

The chain is built from TRBV28 and TRBJ2-7; D call uncertain. The CDR3 contains 13 residues. CDR1 and CDR2 from the germline V gene are MDHEN and SYDVKM. Trimming shortened V by 5 bases and J by 0 bases, and 8 bases separated the two germline ends. CDR3 amino acids: CASSIGSSYEQYF. CDR3 nucleotide sequence: TGTGCCAGCAGTATCGGAAGCTCCTACGAGCAGTACTTC. The complete variable domain, with remaining parts taken from reference TRBV28 and TRBJ2-7, reads DVKVTQSSRYLVKRTGEKVFLECVQDMDHENMFWYRQDPGLGLRLIYFSYDVKMKEKGDIPEGYSVSREKKERFSLILESASTNQTSMYLCASSIGSSYEQYFGPGTRLTVT.